The next 3 T cell receptor beta chains were all read from a single sample in a study of T cells expressing NK-cell markers. TCRdb reprocessed the 5' RACE reads and stores each CDR3 protein as one record, lacking DNA. The sample data list about 260,000 distinct CDR3 sequences. Sequenced sample: blood T cells: a sorted CD56 or NKG2C T cell subset, CD4+ or CD8+ T cells, or bulk PBMC T cells (not recorded which). All receptors come from a woman between 18 and 69 years old in good health.

The chain employs TRBV7-2 and TRBJ2-3. The CDR3 totals 12 residues. CDR1 is SGHTA and CDR2 is FQGNSA in the germline V gene. The CDR3: CASSLEPDTQYF.

The rearrangement links TRBV5-1 to TRBJ2-6. Germline V CDR1 and CDR2: SGHRS, YFSETQ. The CDR3 runs 15 residues. CDR3: CASSYDSSGANVLTF.

The rearrangement links TRBV7-2 to TRBJ2-3; there is no DNA to check the TCRdb D call of TRBD2. The CDR3 is made up of 14 amino acids. Germline CDR1 reads SGHTA; CDR2 reads FQGNSA. CDR3 sequence reads: CASSPRGGPDTQYF.